This paragraph covers one T cell receptor (beta chain) sequence. What antigen it recognizes has not been identified. Base qualities are not recorded, but no much larger clone differs from it by a single base. The time point label corresponds to: persistent/refractory GD, antithyroid drugs over 5 years with positive TRAb. RNA was extracted from PBMCs in TRIzol for both TCR sequencing and RNA sequencing. Graves' disease was diagnosed according to American Thyroid Association guidelines. Recruitment of patients was carried out at an endocrinology department in Xi'an, China. Each patient gave 9 to 10 milliliters of peripheral blood, collected in an EDTA anticoagulant tube. PBMCs were isolated by Ficoll Paque Plus density gradient separation without further T cell sorting. An Agilent 2100 Bioanalyzer and agarose gel were used to check RNA quality, while a NanoDrop 2000 measured RNA concentration. The sample originates from a study of regulatory T cells in long-lasting Graves disease (dated by TCRdb to the early 2020s). Background for the entire study: Persistent Graves' disease meant more than 5 years of antithyroid drug treatment with TSH receptor autoantibodies that stayed positive. Persistent Graves' disease patients were compared with newly diagnosed Graves' disease patients by peripheral blood TCR sequencing and RNA sequencing. The study was conducted in China and was registered as a clinical trial. A total of around 35 samples were covered by TCR sequencing, comprising some 13 persistent and approximately 20 newly diagnosed Graves' disease patients. On average, persistent Graves' disease patients in the clinical cohort had been on antithyroid drugs for around 9.5 years.

The library relied on multiplex PCR. TCRdb lists the instrument as Illumina HiSeq 4000. TCR beta libraries were built with iRepertoire HTBI primers and Arm-PCR amplification of CDR3 regions. Before sequencing, the PCR products underwent gel purification. On the authors' methods: Gene usage analysis of CDR3 amino acid clonotypes relied on the roughly 60 TRBV and 15 or so TRBJ segments identified across samples. COPE and FqMerger were used to merge the filtered high-quality paired reads into contigs. BLAST was used to align contigs to IMGT TRBV, TRBD and TRBJ reference genes, and CDR3 was defined according to IMGT. Any clonotype with a frequency above 0.1% was classified as a highly expanded clone. Shannon entropy was used to measure repertoire diversity, and the Gini coefficient was used to measure V-J evenness. A clonotype was considered public if more than one individual shared it. TCRdb's own reprocessing of the public reads used fastp at Q25 and MiXCR and kept productive beta chains. Each CDR3 protein appears once, grouped with its most common genes and DNA. The V and J calls here are based on TCRdb, not the publication. A total of a few hundred thousand distinct CDR3 sequences appear in this sample, about 25% of them only once. Clones ranked in the top ten supply roughly a quarter of the sample.

The CDR3 spans 14 residues, from the cysteine through the phenylalanine. Only the CDR3 region is kept as DNA, spanning 42 bases read in frame from base 1. The germline V gene (reference sequence) supplies CDR1 DFQATT and CDR2 SNEGSKA. Trimming accounts for 6 bases at V and 3 bases at J, while the number of junction bases matched to no gene is 10. General findings and caveats noted by the study authors: Sequencing and analysis were restricted to the TCR beta chain. TRBV28, TRBJ1-2 and TRBJ2-5 were preferentially used in persistent disease, while TRBV20-1 and TRBJ2-1 were favored in newly diagnosed disease. A larger number of public clonotypes was shared among persistent patients (under 3,000) than among newly diagnosed patients (around 870). Only peripheral blood was studied, because thyroid tissue, the primary lesion, was inaccessible. Lower TCR Shannon entropy and fewer highly expanded clones were observed in persistent Graves' disease patients than in newly diagnosed patients, which suggested clonal expansion. The authors noted that the small sample size was a limitation that may lower accuracy.

The rearranged chain carries TRBV20-1 and TRBJ1-1; TRBD1 agrees with 7 junctional bases. This sequence was found in a female donor with Graves disease. The sample consisted of peripheral blood mononuclear cells (PBMCs), taken when the disease was refractory, from a patient treated with antithyroid drugs. The sequenced DNA: TGCAGTGCCTACGGCCCGGACAGGTACACTGAAGCTTTCTTT. Translated, this is CSAYGPDRYTEAFF.